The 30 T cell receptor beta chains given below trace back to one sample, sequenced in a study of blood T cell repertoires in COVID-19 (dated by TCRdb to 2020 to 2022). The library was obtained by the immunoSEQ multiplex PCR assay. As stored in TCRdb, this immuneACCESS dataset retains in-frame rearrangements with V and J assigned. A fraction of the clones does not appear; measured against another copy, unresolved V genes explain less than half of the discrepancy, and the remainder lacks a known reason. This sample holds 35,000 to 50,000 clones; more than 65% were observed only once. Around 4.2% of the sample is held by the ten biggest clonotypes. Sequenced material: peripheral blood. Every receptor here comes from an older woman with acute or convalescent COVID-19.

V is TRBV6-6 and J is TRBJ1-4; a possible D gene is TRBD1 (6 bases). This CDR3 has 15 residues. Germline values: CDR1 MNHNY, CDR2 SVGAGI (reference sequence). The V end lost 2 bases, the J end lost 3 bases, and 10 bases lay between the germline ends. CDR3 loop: CASSYPTGANEKLFF. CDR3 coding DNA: TGTGCCAGCAGTTACCCGACAGGCGCTAATGAAAAACTGTTTTTT.

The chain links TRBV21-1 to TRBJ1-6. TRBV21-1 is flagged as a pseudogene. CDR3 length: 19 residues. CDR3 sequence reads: CASSKIPLSGLLYNSPLHF. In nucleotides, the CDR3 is TGTGCCAGCAGCAAAATTCCCCTAAGCGGGTTACTCTATAATTCACCCCTCCACTTT.

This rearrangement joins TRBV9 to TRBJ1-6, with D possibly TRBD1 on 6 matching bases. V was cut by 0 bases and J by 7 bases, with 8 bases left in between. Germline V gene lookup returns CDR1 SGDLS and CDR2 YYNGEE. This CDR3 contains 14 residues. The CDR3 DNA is TGTGCCAGCAGCGTAGAGGGGGGGAATTCACCCCTCCACTTT. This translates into CASSVEGGNSPLHF.

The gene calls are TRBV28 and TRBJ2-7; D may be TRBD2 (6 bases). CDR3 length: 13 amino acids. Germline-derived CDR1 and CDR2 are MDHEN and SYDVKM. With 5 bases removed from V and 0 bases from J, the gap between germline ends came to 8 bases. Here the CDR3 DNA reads TGTGCCAGCAGTCGGGGGATCTCCTACGAGCAGTACTTC. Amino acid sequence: CASSRGISYEQYF.

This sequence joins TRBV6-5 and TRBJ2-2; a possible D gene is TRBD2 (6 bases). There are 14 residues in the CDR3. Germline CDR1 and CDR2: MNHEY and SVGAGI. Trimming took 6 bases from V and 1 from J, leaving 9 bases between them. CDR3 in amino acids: CASRRLENTGELFF. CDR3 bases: TGTGCCAGCAGGAGACTAGAGAACACCGGGGAGCTGTTTTTT.

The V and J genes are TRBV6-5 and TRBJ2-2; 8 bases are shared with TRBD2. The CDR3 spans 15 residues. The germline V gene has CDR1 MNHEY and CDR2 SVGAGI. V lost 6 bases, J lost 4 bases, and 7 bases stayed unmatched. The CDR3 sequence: CASSGLTSGTGELFF. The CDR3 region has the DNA TGTGCCAGCAGCGGCCTAACTAGCGGCACCGGGGAGCTGTTTTTT.

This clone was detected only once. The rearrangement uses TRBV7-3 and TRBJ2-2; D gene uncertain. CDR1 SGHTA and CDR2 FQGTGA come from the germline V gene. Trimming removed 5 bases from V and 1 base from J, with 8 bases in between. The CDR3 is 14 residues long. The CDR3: CASSAHVNTGELFF. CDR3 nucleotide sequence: TGTGCCAGCAGCGCGCATGTGAACACCGGGGAGCTGTTTTTT.

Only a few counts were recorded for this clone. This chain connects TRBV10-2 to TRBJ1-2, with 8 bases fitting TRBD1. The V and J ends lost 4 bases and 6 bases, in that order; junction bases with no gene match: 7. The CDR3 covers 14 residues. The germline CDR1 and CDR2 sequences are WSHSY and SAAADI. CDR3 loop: CASSAPGGGDGYTF. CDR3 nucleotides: TGCGCCAGCAGTGCCCCAGGGGGCGGTGATGGCTACACCTTC.

This CDR3 reads CSVAERVPPNTGELFF. In nucleotides, the CDR3 is TGCAGCGTTGCGGAACGGGTTCCACCGAACACCGGGGAGCTGTTTTTT. V usage is TRBV29-1 and J usage is TRBJ2-2; no clear D. CDR3 length: 16 amino acids. Germline CDR1 and CDR2: SQVTM and ANQGSEA. V gave up 4 bases and J gave up 0 bases, with 15 bases separating them.

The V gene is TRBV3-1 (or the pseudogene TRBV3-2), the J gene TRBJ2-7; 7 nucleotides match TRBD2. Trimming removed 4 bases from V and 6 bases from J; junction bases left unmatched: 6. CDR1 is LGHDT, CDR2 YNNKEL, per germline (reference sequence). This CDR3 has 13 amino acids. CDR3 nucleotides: TGTGCCAGCAGCCTAGGTGTAGCGGGCGAGCAGTACTTC. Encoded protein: CASSLGVAGEQYF.

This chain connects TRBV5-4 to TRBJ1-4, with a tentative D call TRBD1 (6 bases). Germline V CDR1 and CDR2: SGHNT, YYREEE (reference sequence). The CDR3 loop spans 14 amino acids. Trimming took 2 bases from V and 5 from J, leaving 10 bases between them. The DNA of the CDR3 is TGTGCCAGCAGCTTAAGGACAGAAAATGAAAAACTGTTTTTT. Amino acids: CASSLRTENEKLFF.

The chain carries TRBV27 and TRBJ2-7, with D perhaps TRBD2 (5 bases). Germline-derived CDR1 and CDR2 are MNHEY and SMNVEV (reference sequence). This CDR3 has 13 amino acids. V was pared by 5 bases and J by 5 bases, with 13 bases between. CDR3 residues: CASSNGLVHEQYF. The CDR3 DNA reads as TGTGCCAGCAGTAACGGACTGGTGCACGAGCAGTACTTC.

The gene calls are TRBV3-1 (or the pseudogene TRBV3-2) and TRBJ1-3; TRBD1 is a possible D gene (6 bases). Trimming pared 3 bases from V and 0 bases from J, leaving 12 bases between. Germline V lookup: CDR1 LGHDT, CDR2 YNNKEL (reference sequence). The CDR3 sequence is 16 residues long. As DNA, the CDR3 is TGTGCCAGCAGCCAGGGGGCGTTGCTCTCTGGAAACACCATATATTTT. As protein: CASSQGALLSGNTIYF.

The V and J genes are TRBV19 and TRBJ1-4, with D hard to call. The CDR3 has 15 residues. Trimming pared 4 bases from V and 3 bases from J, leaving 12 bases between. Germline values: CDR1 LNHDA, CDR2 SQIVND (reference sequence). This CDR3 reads CASSRHVTANEKLFF. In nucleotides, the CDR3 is TGTGCCAGTAGTAGACATGTTACGGCTAATGAAAAACTGTTTTTT.

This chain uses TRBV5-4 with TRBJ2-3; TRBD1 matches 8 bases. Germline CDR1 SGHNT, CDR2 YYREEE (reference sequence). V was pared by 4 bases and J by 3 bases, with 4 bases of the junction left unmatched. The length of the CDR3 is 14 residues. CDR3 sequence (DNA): TGTGCCAGCAGCCGACAGGGGTCGACAGATACGCAGTATTTT. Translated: CASSRQGSTDTQYF. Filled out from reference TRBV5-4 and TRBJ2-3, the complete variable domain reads ETGVTQSPTHLIKTRGQQVTLRCSSQSGHNTVSWYQQALGQGPQFIFQYYREEENGRGNFPPRFSGLQFPNYSSELNVNALELDDSALYLCASSRQGSTDTQYFGPGTRLTVL.

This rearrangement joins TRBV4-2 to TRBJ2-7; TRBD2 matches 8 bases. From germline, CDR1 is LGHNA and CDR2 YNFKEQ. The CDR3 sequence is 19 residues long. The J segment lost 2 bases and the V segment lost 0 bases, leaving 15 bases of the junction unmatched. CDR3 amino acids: CASSQEFSSAGGYTYEQYF. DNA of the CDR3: TGTGCCAGCAGCCAAGAATTCTCGTCGGCGGGAGGATACACCTACGAGCAGTACTTC.

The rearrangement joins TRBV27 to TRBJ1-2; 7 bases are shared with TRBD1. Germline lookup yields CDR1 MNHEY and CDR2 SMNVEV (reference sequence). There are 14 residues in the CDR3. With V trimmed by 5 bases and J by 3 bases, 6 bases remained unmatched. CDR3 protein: CASSEYRGDYGYTF. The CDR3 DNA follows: TGTGCCAGCAGTGAATACAGGGGTGACTATGGCTACACCTTC.

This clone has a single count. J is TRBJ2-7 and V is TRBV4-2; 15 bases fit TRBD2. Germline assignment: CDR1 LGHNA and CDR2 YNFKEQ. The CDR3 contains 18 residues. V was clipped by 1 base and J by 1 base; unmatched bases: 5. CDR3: CASSQVGTSGRYSYEQYF. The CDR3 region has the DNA TGTGCCAGCAGCCAAGTGGGGACTAGCGGGAGGTATTCCTACGAGCAGTACTTC.

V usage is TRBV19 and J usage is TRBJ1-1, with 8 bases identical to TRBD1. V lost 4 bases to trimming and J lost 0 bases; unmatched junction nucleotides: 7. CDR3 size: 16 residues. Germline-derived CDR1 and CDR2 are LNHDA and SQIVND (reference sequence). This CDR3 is CASSTGGWGMNTEAFF. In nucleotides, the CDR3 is TGTGCCAGTAGTACAGGGGGCTGGGGCATGAACACTGAAGCTTTCTTT.

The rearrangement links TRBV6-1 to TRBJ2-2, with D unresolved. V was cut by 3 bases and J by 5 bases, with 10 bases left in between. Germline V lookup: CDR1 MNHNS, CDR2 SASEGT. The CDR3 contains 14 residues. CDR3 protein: CASSDLGRTGELFF. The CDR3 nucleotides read TGTGCCAGCAGTGATCTCGGCAGGACCGGGGAGCTGTTTTTT.

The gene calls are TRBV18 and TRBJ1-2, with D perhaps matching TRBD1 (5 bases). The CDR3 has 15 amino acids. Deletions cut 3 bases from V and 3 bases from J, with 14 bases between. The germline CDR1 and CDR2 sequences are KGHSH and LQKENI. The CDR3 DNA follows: TGTGCCAGCTCACCTACAGGAGGGCGCGACTATGGCTACACCTTC. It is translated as CASSPTGGRDYGYTF.

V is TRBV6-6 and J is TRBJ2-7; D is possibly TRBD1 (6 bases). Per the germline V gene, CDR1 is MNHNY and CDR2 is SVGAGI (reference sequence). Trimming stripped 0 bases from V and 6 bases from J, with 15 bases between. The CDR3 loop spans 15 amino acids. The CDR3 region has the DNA TGTGCCAGCAGTTACTCACCGACAGGCAGAGGCGAGCAGTACTTC. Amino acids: CASSYSPTGRGEQYF.

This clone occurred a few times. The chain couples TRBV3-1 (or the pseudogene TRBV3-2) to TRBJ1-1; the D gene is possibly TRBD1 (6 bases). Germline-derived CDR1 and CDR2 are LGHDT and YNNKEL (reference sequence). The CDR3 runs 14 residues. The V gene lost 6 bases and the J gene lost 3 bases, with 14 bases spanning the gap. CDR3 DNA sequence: TGTGCCAGCAGGCACAGGGATTGGGACACTGAAGCTTTCTTT. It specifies CASRHRDWDTEAFF.

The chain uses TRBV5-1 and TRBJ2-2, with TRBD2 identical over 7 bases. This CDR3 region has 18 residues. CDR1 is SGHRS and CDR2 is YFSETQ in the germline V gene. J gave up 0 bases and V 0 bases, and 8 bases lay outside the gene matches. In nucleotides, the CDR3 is TGCGCCAGCAGCTTGGTTCCTAGCGGCCTTGCGAACACCGGGGAGCTGTTTTTT. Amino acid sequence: CASSLVPSGLANTGELFF. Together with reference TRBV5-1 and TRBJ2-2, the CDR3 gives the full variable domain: KAGVTQTPRYLIKTRGQQVTLSCSPISGHRSVSWYQQTPGQGLQFLFEYFSETQRNKGNFPGRFSGRQFSNSRSEMNVSTLELGDSALYLCASSLVPSGLANTGELFFGEGSRLTVL.

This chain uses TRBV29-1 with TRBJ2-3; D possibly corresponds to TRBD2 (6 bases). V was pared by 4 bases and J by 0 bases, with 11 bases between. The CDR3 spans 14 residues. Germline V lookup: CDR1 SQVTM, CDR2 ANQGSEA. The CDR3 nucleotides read TGCAGCGTTGGGAGGGGAGTCAGCACAGATACGCAGTATTTT. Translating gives CSVGRGVSTDTQYF.

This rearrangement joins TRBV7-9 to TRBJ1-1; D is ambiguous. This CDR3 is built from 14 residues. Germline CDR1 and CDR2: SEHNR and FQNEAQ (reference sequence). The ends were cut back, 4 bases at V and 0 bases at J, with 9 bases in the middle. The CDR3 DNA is TGTGCCAGCAGCTCCTTGGGAGTGAACACTGAAGCTTTCTTT. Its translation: CASSSLGVNTEAFF.

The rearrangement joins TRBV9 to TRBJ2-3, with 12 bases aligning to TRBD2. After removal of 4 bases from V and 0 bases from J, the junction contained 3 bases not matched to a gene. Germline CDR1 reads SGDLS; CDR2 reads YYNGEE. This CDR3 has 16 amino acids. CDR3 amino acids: CASSPGTSGSTDTQYF. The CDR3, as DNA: TGTGCCAGCAGCCCAGGGACTAGCGGGAGCACAGATACGCAGTATTTT.

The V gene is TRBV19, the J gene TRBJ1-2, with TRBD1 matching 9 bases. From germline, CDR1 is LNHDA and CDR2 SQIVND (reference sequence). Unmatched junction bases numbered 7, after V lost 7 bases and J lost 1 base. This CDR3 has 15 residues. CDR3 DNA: TGTGCCAGTACAATCCGGGACAGGGTTAACTATGGCTACACCTTC. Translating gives CASTIRDRVNYGYTF.

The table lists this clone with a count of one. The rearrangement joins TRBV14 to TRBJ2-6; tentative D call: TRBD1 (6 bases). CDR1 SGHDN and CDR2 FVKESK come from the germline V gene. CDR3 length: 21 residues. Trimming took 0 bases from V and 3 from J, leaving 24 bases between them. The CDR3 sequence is CASSQDRLGALGPFGANVLTF. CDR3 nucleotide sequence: TGTGCCAGCAGCCAAGATCGGTTGGGGGCCCTGGGACCGTTTGGGGCCAACGTCCTGACTTTC.

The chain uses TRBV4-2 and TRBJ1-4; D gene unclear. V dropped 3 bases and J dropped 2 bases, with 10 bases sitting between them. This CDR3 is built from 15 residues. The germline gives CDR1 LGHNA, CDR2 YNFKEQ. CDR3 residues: CASSQALATNEKLFF. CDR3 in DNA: TGTGCCAGCAGCCAGGCCTTGGCCACTAATGAAAAACTGTTTTTT.